Below, 27 T cell receptor beta chains from the same sample are listed, as sequenced in a study of cytomegalovirus exposure and HLA in healthy donors. The table came from immunoSEQ multiplex PCR; TCRdb's copy has only in-frame clones and leaves some out. The sample lists roughly 100,000 clones, about nine tenths occurring once. Sequenced material: PBMCs. These receptors all stem from a woman aged 18-29 years in good health and CMV-seropositive.

The J gene is TRBJ1-5, the V gene TRBV19; maybe TRBD1 (5 bases). Trimming stripped 1 base from V and 6 bases from J, with 13 bases between. The length of the CDR3 is 15 residues. The germline CDR1 and CDR2 sequences are LNHDA and SQIVND (reference sequence). CDR3 sequence: CASSIAGGYGQPQHF. The CDR3 nucleotides read TGTGCCAGTAGTATAGCGGGGGGTTACGGTCAGCCCCAGCATTTT. Full variable domain (remainder filled in from reference TRBV19 and TRBJ1-5): DGGITQSPKYLFRKEGQNVTLSCEQNLNHDAMYWYRQDPGQGLRLIYYSQIVNDFQKGDIAEGYSVSREKKESFPLTVTSAQKNPTAFYLCASSIAGGYGQPQHFGDGTRLSIL.

V usage is TRBV2 and J usage is TRBJ1-1; no reliable D call. The CDR3 has 14 amino acids. From germline, CDR1 is SNHLY and CDR2 FYNNEI. Trimming removed 7 bases from V and 0 bases from J, with 12 bases in between. DNA for the CDR3: TGTGCCAGCAAGGATTGGGCCATGAACACTGAAGCTTTCTTT. It yields the protein CASKDWAMNTEAFF. The whole variable domain, remainder taken from reference TRBV2 and TRBJ1-1, is EPEVTQTPSHQVTQMGQEVILRCVPISNHLYFYWYRQILGQKVEFLVSFYNNEISEKSEIFDDQFSVERPDGSNFTLKIRSTKLEDSAMYFCASKDWAMNTEAFFGQGTRLTVV.

CDR3 residues: CASSASGTTTGELFF. Written as DNA, the CDR3 is TGTGCCAGCAGCGCCTCCGGGACAACCACCGGGGAGCTGTTTTTT. The chain combines TRBV9 with TRBJ2-2, with D perhaps matching TRBD1 (6 bases). Germline lookup yields CDR1 SGDLS and CDR2 YYNGEE. Trimming took off 3 bases at V and 4 bases at J, with 13 bases between the two ends. The CDR3 contains 15 residues.

This chain uses TRBV9 with TRBJ2-2, with D perhaps TRBD1 (5 bases). Germline V CDR1 and CDR2: SGDLS, YYNGEE. Trimming pared 4 bases from V and 6 bases from J, leaving 13 bases between. CDR3 length equals 14 residues. CDR3 region: CASSLGAGSGELFF. The CDR3 DNA reads TGTGCCAGCAGCCTTGGGGCAGGGTCCGGGGAGCTGTTTTTT.

The CDR3 sequence is CASSAAGVGSPLHF. CDR3 coding DNA: TGTGCCAGCAGTGCGGCAGGGGTAGGTTCACCCCTCCACTTT. The V call is TRBV25-1, the J call TRBJ1-6; possible D gene TRBD1, 6 bases. The V gene's germline CDR1 is MGHDK and CDR2 SYGVNS. V was pared by 4 bases and J by 9 bases, with 13 bases between. This CDR3 is 14 amino acids long.

The chain couples TRBV10-2 to TRBJ2-4, with D maybe TRBD1 (5 bases). The V and J ends lost 5 bases and 6 bases respectively, with 8 bases between them. Germline lookup yields CDR1 WSHSY and CDR2 SAAADI. The CDR3 is 12 amino acids. In DNA form, the CDR3 reads TGCGCCAGCAGTTCAAGGGGAAACATTCAGTACTTC. Translating gives CASSSRGNIQYF.

In its sample, this clone was seen once. J is TRBJ2-3 and V is TRBV6-6; TRBD1 aligns across 8 bases. Germline V gives CDR1 MNHNY, CDR2 SVGAGI (reference sequence). This CDR3 has 15 residues. V lost 3 bases, J lost 4 bases, and 6 bases stayed unmatched. CDR3 sequence reads: CASSYPGGRSDTQYF. Written as DNA, the CDR3 is TGTGCCAGCAGTTATCCAGGGGGCCGATCAGATACGCAGTATTTT.

The genes are TRBV7-8 and TRBJ2-1; TRBD2 matches 7 bases. CDR1 is SGHVS and CDR2 is FQNEAQ in the germline V gene. The CDR3 is 14 amino acids. V was clipped by 1 base and J by 9 bases; unmatched bases: 6. Here the CDR3 reads CASSLGQRGVEQFF. In nucleotides, the CDR3 is TGTGCCAGCAGCTTAGGTCAGCGGGGAGTTGAGCAGTTCTTC.

In this sample, this clone turned up a few times. V gene TRBV19 combines with J gene TRBJ1-2; 10 bases are a match to TRBD1. The CDR3 extends over 14 amino acids. V lost 3 bases, J lost 3 bases, and 1 base stayed unmatched. Germline values: CDR1 LNHDA, CDR2 SQIVND (reference sequence). The CDR3 DNA sequence: TGTGCCAGTAGTATGGGACAGGGGCACTATGGCTACACCTTC. Amino acids: CASSMGQGHYGYTF.

V and J are TRBV27 and TRBJ2-2, with 9 bases lining up with TRBD2. CDR1 MNHEY and CDR2 SMNVEV come from the germline V gene (reference sequence). Germline trimming cut 5 bases from V and 0 bases from J; bases unmatched to any gene: 4. The CDR3 consists of 16 residues. The CDR3 here is CASSPLAGANTGELFF. The CDR3 DNA reads TGTGCCAGCAGTCCCTTAGCGGGGGCGAACACCGGGGAGCTGTTTTTT.

The rearrangement joins TRBV5-6 to TRBJ1-6; perhaps TRBD1 as D (5 bases). Germline CDR1 reads SGHDT; CDR2 reads YYEEEE. The length of the CDR3 is 16 residues. Trimming pared 4 bases from V and 6 bases from J, leaving 17 bases between. In nucleotides, the CDR3 is TGTGCCAGCAGCCGCCTAACAGGAGACGGTAATTCACCCCTCCACTTT. Protein product: CASSRLTGDGNSPLHF.

The chain couples TRBV5-1 to TRBJ1-1; 8 nucleotides match TRBD1. The V gene end was trimmed by 3 bases and the J gene end by 4 bases; junction bases not matched to a gene: 5. The CDR3 totals 14 residues. The germline gives CDR1 SGHRS, CDR2 YFSETQ. CDR3 amino acids: CASSSGQGGTEAFF. CDR3 bases: TGCGCCAGCAGCTCAGGACAGGGTGGCACTGAAGCTTTCTTT.

This sequence joins TRBV5-6 and TRBJ1-1; D call uncertain. CDR1 and CDR2 (germline): SGHDT, YYEEEE. Trimming shortened V by 0 bases and J by 4 bases, and 7 bases separated the two germline ends. This CDR3 is built from 13 residues. The CDR3: CASSLVRGTEAFF. The CDR3 nucleotides read TGTGCCAGCAGCTTGGTCCGGGGCACTGAAGCTTTCTTT.

This clone was counted once. CDR3 sequence: CASSLEVLAGDYKETQYF. In DNA, the CDR3 is TGCGCCAGCAGCTTGGAAGTACTAGCGGGGGACTATAAAGAGACCCAGTACTTC. V and J are TRBV5-1 and TRBJ2-5, with TRBD2 matching over 11 bases. The CDR3 totals 18 residues. CDR1 and CDR2 from the germline V gene are SGHRS and YFSETQ. V shed 0 bases and J 3 bases; nucleotides not matched to a gene: 10. Supplemented by reference TRBV5-1 and TRBJ2-5, the full variable domain reads KAGVTQTPRYLIKTRGQQVTLSCSPISGHRSVSWYQQTPGQGLQFLFEYFSETQRNKGNFPGRFSGRQFSNSRSEMNVSTLELGDSALYLCASSLEVLAGDYKETQYFGPGTRLLVL.

CDR3 in amino acids: CASTPGLAGGTDTQYF. The DNA of the CDR3 is TGTGCCAGCACCCCGGGACTAGCGGGGGGGACAGATACGCAGTATTTT. The rearrangement joins TRBV2 to TRBJ2-3; 16 bases match TRBD2. The trim removed 7 bases at V and 3 bases at J, leaving 4 bases unmatched. Germline lookup yields CDR1 SNHLY and CDR2 FYNNEI. The CDR3 sequence is 16 residues long.

This chain joins TRBV6-6 and TRBJ1-6; 7 nucleotides line up with TRBD1. This CDR3 comprises 15 residues. Germline lookup yields CDR1 MNHNY and CDR2 SVGAGI (reference sequence). Germline trimming cut 2 bases from V and 4 bases from J; bases unmatched to any gene: 2. For the CDR3, the DNA is TGTGCCAGCAGTTACGGGACAGAATATAATTCACCCCTCCACTTT. Translation gives CASSYGTEYNSPLHF.

The chain has TRBV6-4 and TRBJ2-2; perhaps TRBD2 as D (5 bases). V shed 5 bases and J shed 0 bases, with 10 bases lying between them. The CDR3 spans 15 residues. CDR1 is MRHNA, CDR2 SNTAGT, per germline. CDR3 bases: TGTGCCAGCAGTCAGGACTCATCGAACACCGGGGAGCTGTTTTTT. Translating gives CASSQDSSNTGELFF.

The chain carries TRBV20-1 and TRBJ2-1; 8 nucleotides align to TRBD1. CDR3 length: 11 residues. Germline lookup yields CDR1 DFQATT and CDR2 SNEGSKA (reference sequence). Trimming took 5 bases from V and 9 from J; bases not matched to a gene: 3. CDR3 DNA sequence: TGCAGTGCTTACAGGGGGTTTGAGCAGTTCTTC. Translation gives CSAYRGFEQFF.

The chain employs TRBV11-2 and TRBJ2-7; TRBD1 matches at 8 bases. The CDR3 length is 15 residues. With 1 base clipped from V and 7 bases from J, the junction kept 9 bases outside the gene matches. Looked up from germline, CDR1 is SGHAT and CDR2 is FQNNGV. Here the CDR3 DNA reads TGTGCCAGCAGCTTAGGTCCCCAGGGGGCTAGGGAGCAGTACTTC. Translation gives CASSLGPQGAREQYF.

J is TRBJ2-3 and V is TRBV6-1; TRBD2 matches at 10 bases. V shed 0 bases and J 2 bases; nucleotides not matched to a gene: 8. In germline, CDR1 is MNHNS, CDR2 SASEGT. This CDR3 spans 18 amino acids. Here the CDR3 reads CASSEALASGGATDTQYF. The CDR3 region has the DNA TGTGCCAGCAGTGAAGCGCTTGCTAGCGGGGGAGCCACAGATACGCAGTATTTT.

This CDR3 is CATSRDRGSLSGNTIYF. The CDR3 DNA follows: TGTGCCACCAGCAGAGATCGCGGGAGCCTCTCTGGAAACACCATATATTTT. This chain uses TRBV15 with TRBJ1-3; D remains unclear. The germline V gene has CDR1 LNHNV and CDR2 YYDKDF (reference sequence). CDR3 length: 17 amino acids. V was clipped by 0 bases and J by 0 bases, with 12 bases between them.

The chain employs TRBV10-2 and TRBJ2-2; D ambiguous. Per germline, CDR1 WSHSY and CDR2 SAAADI. The CDR3 is 13 residues long. The V end was cut by 0 bases, the J end by 6 bases, with 5 bases between. CDR3 coding DNA: TGCGCCAGCAGTGAGTCTGGGCCCGGGGAGCTGTTTTTT. As protein: CASSESGPGELFF.

The chain couples TRBV7-9 to TRBJ2-1; the D is unclear. The CDR3 length is 12 residues. Trimming took 9 bases from V and 2 from J, leaving 8 bases between them. The germline V gene has CDR1 SEHNR and CDR2 FQNEAQ (reference sequence). CDR3 in amino acids: CASTATYNEQFF. The CDR3 DNA reads as TGTGCCAGTACAGCAACCTACAATGAGCAGTTCTTC. The full variable domain, its missing parts supplied by reference TRBV7-9 and TRBJ2-1, is DTGVSQNPRHKITKRGQNVTFRCDPISEHNRLYWYRQTLGQGPEFLTYFQNEAQLEKSRLLSDRFSAERPKGSFSTLEIQRTEQGDSAMYLCASTATYNEQFFGPGTRLTVL.

Relative to its sample, this clone is medium-sized. The rearrangement links TRBV4-3 to TRBJ2-3; 9 nucleotides agree with TRBD1. This CDR3 region has 15 residues. The trim removed 4 bases at V and 6 bases at J, leaving 8 bases unmatched. Looked up from germline, CDR1 is LGHNA and CDR2 is YSLEER. The CDR3 reads CASSPSTGGSDTQYF. CDR3 nucleotide sequence: TGCGCCAGCAGCCCATCGACAGGGGGGTCTGATACGCAGTATTTT.

The chain joins TRBV7-9 to TRBJ1-2; 7 nucleotides match TRBD1. V gave up 1 base and J gave up 4 bases; unmatched junction bases: 12. Germline V lookup: CDR1 SEHNR, CDR2 FQNEAQ (reference sequence). CDR3 length equals 17 residues. Written as DNA, the CDR3 is TGTGCCAGCAGCTTAGAAAACCGGGACAGAGGGATCTATGGCTACACCTTC. The encoded protein is CASSLENRDRGIYGYTF. Looking up the rest from reference TRBV7-9 and TRBJ1-2 gives the full variable domain: DTGVSQNPRHKITKRGQNVTFRCDPISEHNRLYWYRQTLGQGPEFLTYFQNEAQLEKSRLLSDRFSAERPKGSFSTLEIQRTEQGDSAMYLCASSLENRDRGIYGYTFGSGTRLTVV.

The V and J genes are TRBV7-9 and TRBJ2-7, with 11 bases fitting TRBD2. Losses at the gene ends were 4 bases for V and 6 bases for J; bases not matched to a gene: 8. The germline gives CDR1 SEHNR, CDR2 FQNEAQ (reference sequence). This CDR3 region has 15 residues. The chain's CDR3 is CASSSSTSGGIEQYF. As DNA, the CDR3 is TGTGCCAGCAGCTCCTCAACTAGCGGGGGCATCGAGCAGTACTTC.

This clone has a single count. This chain joins TRBV4-3 and TRBJ1-2, with 9 nucleotides matching TRBD1. This CDR3 region has 15 residues. The V segment lost 1 base and the J segment 3 bases; nucleotides outside the gene matches: 3. CDR1 and CDR2 (germline): LGHNA, YSLEER. CDR3 protein: CASSQATGGHYGYTF. The CDR3 region has the DNA TGCGCCAGCAGCCAAGCGACAGGGGGGCACTATGGCTACACCTTC.